This is a list of T cell receptor beta chains from one sample in a study of radiation and T cells in renal cell carcinoma. Only in-frame clones appear in the TCRdb table, and some are missing; sequencing was by immunoSEQ multiplex PCR. This table has some 130,000 clones, about 81% appearing once. The source material was blood, sampled from a patient whose treatment included radiotherapy and nephrectomy. The source of these receptors is an older woman with renal cell carcinoma. Each CDR3 is given with its conserved first and last residue. The order of the fields is clone size, D gene, J gene, V gene, CDR3 protein, CDR3 DNA. A D gene is named only where the DNA matches it firmly. A clone size is listed for some rows: how often the clone was seen (once, few, many), or a class if it is expanded.

. TRBD2 TRBJ2-3 TRBV7-2 CASIQGLAAHTQYF TGTGCCAGCATCCAGGGACTAGCGGCCCATACGCAGTATTTT
. . TRBJ1-1 TRBV7-2 CASSLALGPVTEAFF TGTGCCAGCAGCTTAGCGCTAGGACCAGTGACTGAAGCTTTCTTT
. TRBD1 TRBJ1-2 TRBV19 CASRQQGADYGYTF TGTGCCAGTAGGCAACAGGGGGCAGACTATGGCTACACCTTC
. . TRBJ2-7 TRBV21-1 CASSKDPATGRCSYEQYF TGTGCCAGCAGCAAAGACCCAGCCACGGGAAGGTGCTCCTACGAGCAGTACTTC
. . TRBJ1-5 TRBV6-1 CASSEMYSNQPQHF TGTGCCAGCAGTGAAATGTATAGCAATCAGCCCCAGCATTTT
. . TRBJ1-1 TRBV6-5 CASSLTGSNEAFF TGTGCCAGCAGTCTGACAGGATCCAATGAAGCTTTCTTT
once . TRBJ1-2 TRBV6-1 CASKVTSNYGYTF TGTGCCTCCAAAGTGACAAGTAACTATGGCTACACCTTC
. . TRBJ1-2 TRBV19 CASNQDGRYGYTF TGTGCCAGTAATCAGGACGGTCGGTATGGCTACACCTTC
. . TRBJ2-3 TRBV5-1 CASSLWSYRALGGTDTQYF TGCGCCAGCAGCTTGTGGAGTTATCGGGCCTTAGGGGGCACAGATACGCAGTATTTT
. TRBD2 TRBJ2-3 TRBV5-1 CASSPSQGGINTDTQYF TGCGCCAGCAGCCCCTCCCAGGGAGGGATAAACACAGATACGCAGTATTTT